This is a list of T cell receptor beta chains from one sample in a study of blood T cells in healthy people across ages. TCRdb recomputed calls from the 5' RACE reads with MiXCR, one row per CDR3 protein. The table lists fewer than 750,000 distinct CDR3 sequences, around 48% of them singletons. What was sequenced was blood. The receptors stem from a man at least 80 years old in good health. Each CDR3 is given with its conserved first and last residue. Fields, in order: V gene, D gene, J gene, clone size, CDR3 DNA, CDR3 protein. D genes are given only for firm matches. Part of the rows lack a size; the others show once, few, many or a class for expanded clones.

>TRBV2|TRBD2|TRBJ2-5|.
TGTGCCAGCGGACGGCTCCAACTAGCGGAGGAGACCCAGTACTTC
CASGRLQLAEETQYF
>TRBV7-9|.|TRBJ1-2|many
TGTGCCAGCAGCCCCGCGGACCGAGAATTCGATGGCTACACCTTC
CASSPADREFDGYTF
>TRBV20-1|.|TRBJ1-2|.
TGCAGTGCAACACGCCGCCAAGACCTCTATGGCTACACCTTC
CSATRRQDLYGYTF
>TRBV27|.|TRBJ1-2|.
TGTGCCAGCAGCCAACACCTTACAGCGGACTATGGCTACACCTTC
CASSQHLTADYGYTF
>TRBV7-9|.|TRBJ2-1|.
TGTGCCAGCAGCTTAGAGGGACGCATCGCCTACAATGAGCAGTTCTTC
CASSLEGRIAYNEQFF
>TRBV9|.|TRBJ2-3|few
TGTGCCAGCAGCGTAGATTTAGATACGCAGTATTTT
CASSVDLDTQYF
>TRBV3-1|.|TRBJ2-4|.
TGTGCCAGCAGCCAAGCCTACCTAGCCAAAAACATTCAGTACTTC
CASSQAYLAKNIQYF
>TRBV20-1|.|TRBJ2-3|few
TGCAGTGCTAGTGCGCGAGATACGCAGTATTTT
CSASARDTQYF
>TRBV29-1|.|TRBJ1-2|.
TGCAGCGCTTCTATATTCGGAGGGCTCTATGGCTACACCTTC
CSASIFGGLYGYTF
>TRBV12-3/TRBV12-4|.|TRBJ2-3|once
TGTGCCAGCAGTTTAGCTTTGGGGATAGGCACAGATACGCAGTATTTT
CASSLALGIGTDTQYF
>TRBV20-1|.|TRBJ1-5|few
TGCAGTGCTAGAGATGCCAGCGGGGGCCAGCCCCAGCATTTT
CSARDASGGQPQHF
>TRBV12-3/TRBV12-4|.|TRBJ2-2|.
TGTGCCAGCATCATAGGGGCAGGGTACACCGGGGAGCTGTTTTTT
CASIIGAGYTGELFF
>TRBV6-6|.|TRBJ2-5|many
TGTGCCAGCAGTTATGACGGGGGCCAAGAGACCCAGTACTTC
CASSYDGGQETQYF
>TRBV4-2|TRBD2|TRBJ2-7|.
TGTGCCAGCAGCCTGACTAGCGGGAGCTCCGAGCAGTACTTC
CASSLTSGSSEQYF
>TRBV4-3|TRBD1|TRBJ2-1|.
TGCGCCAGCAGCCAAGCTTGGGGACAGACCTACAATGAGCAGTTCTTC
CASSQAWGQTYNEQFF
>TRBV25-1|.|TRBJ2-7|.
TGTGCCAGCAGTGGCCCCGGGACTTTCTACGAGCAGTACTTC
CASSGPGTFYEQYF
>TRBV7-2|.|TRBJ2-7|.
TGTGCCAGCAGCTTAGCCAGGGATAGGGAGTACGAGCAGTACTTC
CASSLARDREYEQYF
>TRBV6-6|TRBD1|TRBJ1-4|many
TGTGCCAGCAGAGACATCCGGGACAGTAATGAAAAACTGTTTTTT
CASRDIRDSNEKLFF
>TRBV10-2|.|TRBJ2-1|.
TGCGCCAGCAGAGGGACTGGACGGTTAAATGAGCAGTTCTTC
CASRGTGRLNEQFF
>TRBV6-2/TRBV6-3|.|TRBJ1-5|.
TGTGCCAGCAGTCAAAGGTCCACCCAAGGCAATCAGCCCCAGCATTTT
CASSQRSTQGNQPQHF
>TRBV9|TRBD2|TRBJ2-5|.
TGTGCCAGCAGCGTGCTGCCTAGCGGGGGGCGAGAGACCCAGTACTTC
CASSVLPSGGRETQYF
>TRBV3-1|.|TRBJ2-3|.
TGTGCCAGCAGCCAAGTCGCCAGGCTTGCGGATACGCAGTATTTT
CASSQVARLADTQYF
>TRBV7-3|TRBD2|TRBJ2-1|.
TGTGCCAGCAGCTTACAAGCGGGAGGGGATGAGCAGTTCTTC
CASSLQAGGDEQFF
>TRBV6-6|TRBD1|TRBJ1-4|many
TGTGCCAGCAGCCGGACAGGTACTAATGAAAAACTGTTTTTT
CASSRTGTNEKLFF
>TRBV20-1|TRBD2|TRBJ2-1|.
TGCAGCGCGTTAGCAGGCGGGGGGGATGTCTTCTACAATGAGCAGTTCTTC
CSALAGGGDVFYNEQFF
>TRBV6-5|TRBD1|TRBJ1-6|many
TGTGCCAGTGGGACAGGCTTCCCATCCAATTCACCCCTCCACTTT
CASGTGFPSNSPLHF
>TRBV3-1|TRBD2|TRBJ2-1|.
TGTGCCAGCAGCCAAGGGGGACTAGCGGGAGGGGGTGAGCAGTTCTTC
CASSQGGLAGGGEQFF
>TRBV9|TRBD2|TRBJ2-7|once
TGTGCCAGCAGCGTCGGGGTGGCGGGAGAAACCTACAATGAGCAGTACTTC
CASSVGVAGETYNEQYF
>TRBV7-3|.|TRBJ2-1|few
TGTGCCAGCAGCCCAGTTGCGCACGGAGGGGGTGAGCAGTTCTTC
CASSPVAHGGGEQFF
>TRBV28|.|TRBJ1-5|.
TGTGCCTCCGTGGGGGTCAATCAGCCCCAGCATTTT
CASVGVNQPQHF
>TRBV10-3|.|TRBJ1-1|.
TGTGCCATCAGTGCGGCTACCGAAGCTTTCTTT
CAISAATEAFF
>TRBV5-1|.|TRBJ2-3|.
TGCGCCAGCAGCGTCGTGGTGACTAGCACAGATACGCAGTATTTT
CASSVVVTSTDTQYF
>TRBV24-1|TRBD1|TRBJ2-5|.
TGTGCCACCAGTGATCCCGGAGAGGGGGCTTGGGAGACCCAGTACTTC
CATSDPGEGAWETQYF
>TRBV4-3|.|TRBJ1-5|few
TGCGCCAGCAGCCAAGGACACGCCAGCAATCAGCCCCAGCATTTT
CASSQGHASNQPQHF
>TRBV10-3|TRBD2|TRBJ2-7|.
TGTGCCATCAGTGAGTCAGGTGCTAGCGGGGGATACGAGCAGTACTTC
CAISESGASGGYEQYF
>TRBV7-2|TRBD1|TRBJ2-7|.
TGTGCCAGCAGCCGTGGACAGGATCGCGAGCAGTACTTC
CASSRGQDREQYF
>TRBV4-1|.|TRBJ1-5|few
TGCGCCAGCAGCCAAGATGTCCTGCTCCATCAGCCCCAGCATTTT
CASSQDVLLHQPQHF
>TRBV7-3|TRBD2|TRBJ2-5|few
TGTGCCAGCAGCTTGCTGAGCGGGGAACAAGAGACCCAGTACTTC
CASSLLSGEQETQYF
>TRBV12-3/TRBV12-4|TRBD1|TRBJ1-1|few
TGTGCCAGCAGTTTAAGACAGGGCAACACTGAAGCTTTCTTT
CASSLRQGNTEAFF
>TRBV27|TRBD1|TRBJ2-3|.
TGTGCCAGCAGTAGAGGGGGCCTTGGTGCAGATACGCAGTATTTT
CASSRGGLGADTQYF
>TRBV4-3|.|TRBJ2-3|few
TGCGCCAGCAGCCAAGTCTGGGGGGGCACAGATACGCAGTATTTT
CASSQVWGGTDTQYF
>TRBV6-2/TRBV6-3|.|TRBJ1-1|.
TGTGCCAGTAGTGACGCGGGGTTACCTGAAGCTTTCTTT
CASSDAGLPEAFF
>TRBV3-1|TRBD2|TRBJ2-5|few
TGTGCCAGCAGCCAGGGGACTAGCGGAGAGACCCAGTACTTC
CASSQGTSGETQYF
>TRBV7-2|.|TRBJ1-2|few
TGTGCCAGCAGCTCACTTAGGGGGGGGCACTATGGCTACACCTTC
CASSSLRGGHYGYTF
>TRBV6-5|TRBD2|TRBJ2-3|few
TGTGCCAGCAGTTTTTCTGAGCGGATAGCGGGAGATAGGGATACGCAGTATTTT
CASSFSERIAGDRDTQYF